This T cell receptor (beta chain) is from a study of OX40 agonist ivuxolimab in advanced cancers. Looking at the study overall: Dose-escalation subjects each had hepatocellular carcinoma, melanoma, renal cell or head and neck cancer.

This CDR3 comprises 15 residues. Germline assignment: CDR1 SGHAT and CDR2 FQNNGV. V shed 1 base and J shed 5 bases, with 12 bases lying between them. The table came from immunoSEQ multiplex PCR; TCRdb's copy has only in-frame clones and leaves some out. Of some 80,000 clones listed, over 75% are singletons. This clone appeared a few times. This clonotype was obtained from an adult with an advanced solid tumor such as melanoma, head and neck, liver or kidney cancer. This chain uses TRBV11-2 with TRBJ2-1; the D gene is possibly TRBD1 (6 bases). The sequences come from CD4+ or CD8+ T cells sorted from blood, collected in a trial of the OX40 agonist ivuxolimab. In nucleotides, the CDR3 is TGTGCCAGCAGCTTAGTTACAGGGAGAAACAATGAGCAGTTCTTC. Translated: CASSLVTGRNNEQFF.